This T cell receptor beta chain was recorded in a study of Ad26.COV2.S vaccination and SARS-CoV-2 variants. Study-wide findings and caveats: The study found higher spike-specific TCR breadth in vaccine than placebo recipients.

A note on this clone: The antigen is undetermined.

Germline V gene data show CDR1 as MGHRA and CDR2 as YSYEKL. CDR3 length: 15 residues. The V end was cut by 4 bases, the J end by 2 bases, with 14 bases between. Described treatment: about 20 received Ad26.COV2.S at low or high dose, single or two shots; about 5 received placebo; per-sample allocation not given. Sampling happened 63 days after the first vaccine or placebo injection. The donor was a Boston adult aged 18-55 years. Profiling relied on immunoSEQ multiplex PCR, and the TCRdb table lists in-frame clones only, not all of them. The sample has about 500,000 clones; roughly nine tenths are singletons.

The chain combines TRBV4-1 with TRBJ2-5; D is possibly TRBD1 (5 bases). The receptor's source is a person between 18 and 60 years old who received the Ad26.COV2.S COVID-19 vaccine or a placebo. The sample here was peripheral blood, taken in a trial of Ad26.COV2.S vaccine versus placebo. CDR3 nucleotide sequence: TGCGCCAGCAGCCGAGTAGGGGTCGTACAAGAGACCCAGTACTTC. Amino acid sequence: CASSRVGVVQETQYF.